The rows below give T cell receptor beta chains drawn from one sample of a study of T-cell reconstitution after alpha-beta-depleted transplantation in children. Using its own MiXCR run on the PCR reads, TCRdb lists one record per CDR3 protein. The table shows 550,000 to 600,000 distinct CDR3 sequences, with 23% occurring only once. The source material was PBMCs, mostly from graft donor cells, sampled 360 days after TCRalphabeta/CD19-depleted stem cell transplant. The receptors shown here come from a boy under three years old who had a stem cell transplant for acute myeloid leukemia, so the T cells may come from the graft donor. Both conserved end residues are part of each CDR3. Each record gives: D gene, V gene, J gene, clone size, CDR3 DNA, CDR3 protein. The D gene is left open where the match is weak. For some rows the clone size is stated as once, few or many, or as a class when expanded; others skip it.

d_call: NA
v_call: TRBV20-1
j_call: TRBJ1-2
clone_size: NA
cdr3_nt: TGCAGTGTGATGAGGGTTTACCTTGGTCCGGGAGGAGGGGATGGCTACACCTTC
cdr3_aa: CSVMRVYLGPGGGDGYTF

d_call: NA
v_call: TRBV5-6
j_call: TRBJ2-2
clone_size: many
cdr3_nt: TGTGCCAGCAGCTTCTTAGCAGCCGCGAACACCGGGGAGCTGTTTTTT
cdr3_aa: CASSFLAAANTGELFF

d_call: NA
v_call: TRBV6-5
j_call: TRBJ2-2
clone_size: few
cdr3_nt: TGTGCCAGCAGTTACTCTTTAGACAGGCCCATCGCCGGGGAGCTGTTTTTT
cdr3_aa: CASSYSLDRPIAGELFF

d_call: NA
v_call: TRBV20-1
j_call: TRBJ1-5
clone_size: few
cdr3_nt: TGCAGTGCTAGACCGGCAGGGAGGCAGCCCCAGCATTTT
cdr3_aa: CSARPAGRQPQHF

d_call: NA
v_call: TRBV7-2
j_call: TRBJ1-6
clone_size: NA
cdr3_nt: TGTGCCAGCAGCTTAGCAGGGGAATATTCACCCCTCCACTTT
cdr3_aa: CASSLAGEYSPLHF

d_call: TRBD2
v_call: TRBV12-3/TRBV12-4
j_call: TRBJ2-3
clone_size: NA
cdr3_nt: TGTGCCAGCAGTGATCGGCGGGGGGCTAACACAGATACGCAGTATTTT
cdr3_aa: CASSDRRGANTDTQYF

d_call: NA
v_call: TRBV12-3/TRBV12-4
j_call: TRBJ2-1
clone_size: once
cdr3_nt: TGTGCCAGCGGGTTTGAGGGGGGGGGCTTTCAATGGGAGCAGTTCTTC
cdr3_aa: CASGFEGGGFQWEQFF

d_call: TRBD1
v_call: TRBV6-1
j_call: TRBJ2-1
clone_size: many
cdr3_nt: TGTGCCAGCAGTGTCCGGGACAGGGCGTACAATGAGCAGTTCTTC
cdr3_aa: CASSVRDRAYNEQFF

d_call: TRBD2
v_call: TRBV6-5
j_call: TRBJ2-3
clone_size: few
cdr3_nt: TGTGCCAGCAGTTACAGCCCACTAGCGGGGGTTAGCACAGATACGCAGTATTTT
cdr3_aa: CASSYSPLAGVSTDTQYF

d_call: NA
v_call: TRBV21-1
j_call: TRBJ2-7
clone_size: few
cdr3_nt: TGTGCCAGCAGCAAGGGGGGTGATTACGAGCAGTACTTC
cdr3_aa: CASSKGGDYEQYF

d_call: TRBD2
v_call: TRBV20-1
j_call: TRBJ2-1
clone_size: many
cdr3_nt: TGCAGTGCTTTCCTTGGGGGGGGAGTCATTAATGAGCAGTTCTTC
cdr3_aa: CSAFLGGGVINEQFF

d_call: TRBD1
v_call: TRBV20-1
j_call: TRBJ1-4
clone_size: few
cdr3_nt: TGCAGTGCTAGACATGGTGGACGGGACAGGGTAGAGGAAAAACTGTTTTTT
cdr3_aa: CSARHGGRDRVEEKLFF

d_call: NA
v_call: TRBV20-1
j_call: TRBJ1-4
clone_size: few
cdr3_nt: TGCAGTGCTATGAGGGGAACCGTGGAAACTAATGAAAAACTGTTTTTT
cdr3_aa: CSAMRGTVETNEKLFF

d_call: TRBD2
v_call: TRBV20-1
j_call: TRBJ2-7
clone_size: many
cdr3_nt: TGCAGTGCTAGAAGGCTTACTACTAGCGGGGGAGCCTACGAGCAGTACTTC
cdr3_aa: CSARRLTTSGGAYEQYF

d_call: NA
v_call: TRBV2
j_call: TRBJ1-1
clone_size: few
cdr3_nt: TGTGCCAGCAGTGAATCGTCGATACCCATGAACACTGAAGCTTTCTTT
cdr3_aa: CASSESSIPMNTEAFF

d_call: NA
v_call: TRBV3-1
j_call: TRBJ2-5
clone_size: many
cdr3_nt: TGTGCCAGCAGCCAAGATTGGGGGAAGGAGACCCAGTACTTC
cdr3_aa: CASSQDWGKETQYF

d_call: TRBD2
v_call: TRBV6-5
j_call: TRBJ2-5
clone_size: NA
cdr3_nt: TGTGCCAGCAGTTACAGGCGGGGGGACCAAGAGACCCAGTACTTC
cdr3_aa: CASSYRRGDQETQYF

d_call: NA
v_call: TRBV12-3/TRBV12-4
j_call: TRBJ1-5
clone_size: NA
cdr3_nt: TGTGCCAGCAGTTCGCCCATAGAGCCCCAGCATTTT
cdr3_aa: CASSSPIEPQHF

d_call: NA
v_call: TRBV6-5
j_call: TRBJ2-7
clone_size: many
cdr3_nt: TGTGCCAGCAGTTACACCAGGGGCATGGGGTACGAGCAGTACTTC
cdr3_aa: CASSYTRGMGYEQYF

d_call: NA
v_call: TRBV24-1
j_call: TRBJ2-3
clone_size: NA
cdr3_nt: TGTGCCACCAGTGACGTAGACACGTTCACAGATACGCAGTATTTT
cdr3_aa: CATSDVDTFTDTQYF

d_call: NA
v_call: TRBV20-1
j_call: TRBJ2-3
clone_size: NA
cdr3_nt: TGCAGTGCTAGTTACGGTCGAAGCACAGATACGCAGTATTTT
cdr3_aa: CSASYGRSTDTQYF

d_call: TRBD1
v_call: TRBV12-3/TRBV12-4
j_call: TRBJ2-2
clone_size: once
cdr3_nt: TGTGCCAGCACCACCCCGGAGGCAGGGGGCTCGGGGTCGAACACCGGGGAGCTGTTTTTT
cdr3_aa: CASTTPEAGGSGSNTGELFF

d_call: NA
v_call: TRBV5-1
j_call: TRBJ2-1
clone_size: few
cdr3_nt: TGCGCCAGCAGCTTGATGGGTCCGTTCGATCTCAATGAGCAGTTCTTC
cdr3_aa: CASSLMGPFDLNEQFF

d_call: NA
v_call: TRBV7-9
j_call: TRBJ1-1
clone_size: NA
cdr3_nt: TGTGCCAGCAGCACGCCCTCTACTAAGGACACTGAAGCTTTCTTT
cdr3_aa: CASSTPSTKDTEAFF

d_call: TRBD1
v_call: TRBV25-1
j_call: TRBJ2-3
clone_size: NA
cdr3_nt: TGTGCCAGCAGTGGGGTAGGGACAGCTACAGATACGCAGTATTTT
cdr3_aa: CASSGVGTATDTQYF

d_call: NA
v_call: TRBV4-1
j_call: TRBJ2-1
clone_size: NA
cdr3_nt: TGCGCCAGCAGCCTGGGGGGGCCGACAGGCATCTTCCCGAGCTCCTACAATGAGCAGTTCTTC
cdr3_aa: CASSLGGPTGIFPSSYNEQFF

d_call: TRBD1
v_call: TRBV6-5
j_call: TRBJ2-7
clone_size: many
cdr3_nt: TGTGCCAGCAGTTACCCGGGACAGGGGGAGCAGTACTTC
cdr3_aa: CASSYPGQGEQYF

d_call: NA
v_call: TRBV5-1
j_call: TRBJ1-1
clone_size: many
cdr3_nt: TGCGCCAGCACAGGTAGGGTGAACACTGAAGCTTTCTTT
cdr3_aa: CASTGRVNTEAFF

d_call: TRBD2
v_call: TRBV12-3/TRBV12-4
j_call: TRBJ2-1
clone_size: many
cdr3_nt: TGTGCCAGCAGTCCCCGACTAGCGGGGGGTAATGAGCAGTTCTTC
cdr3_aa: CASSPRLAGGNEQFF

d_call: NA
v_call: TRBV7-9
j_call: TRBJ1-1
clone_size: many
cdr3_nt: TGTGCCAGCAGCTTAGACAGCACTGAAGCTTTCTTT
cdr3_aa: CASSLDSTEAFF

d_call: TRBD1
v_call: TRBV20-1
j_call: TRBJ2-7
clone_size: NA
cdr3_nt: TGCAGTGCTTCACACCGGGACAGGGGGGAATACGAGCAGTACTTC
cdr3_aa: CSASHRDRGEYEQYF

d_call: NA
v_call: TRBV19
j_call: TRBJ1-1
clone_size: few
cdr3_nt: TGTGCCGGGAGACGGACGGGTGACACTGAAGCTTTCTTT
cdr3_aa: CAGRRTGDTEAFF

d_call: NA
v_call: TRBV4-3
j_call: TRBJ2-2
clone_size: NA
cdr3_nt: TGCGCCAGCAGCCAAGATGGGGGCGCAGGACCCACCGGGGAGCTGTTTTTT
cdr3_aa: CASSQDGGAGPTGELFF

d_call: TRBD2
v_call: TRBV20-1
j_call: TRBJ2-1
clone_size: many
cdr3_nt: TGCAGTGCCCTATCCGGGACTAGCGGGGTTGGTGAGCAGTTCTTC
cdr3_aa: CSALSGTSGVGEQFF

d_call: TRBD1
v_call: TRBV29-1
j_call: TRBJ2-7
clone_size: few
cdr3_nt: TGCAGCGTTGGTGCTCCTCACCCGGGACAGGGTTTCGACGAGCAGTACTTC
cdr3_aa: CSVGAPHPGQGFDEQYF

d_call: NA
v_call: TRBV4-3
j_call: TRBJ2-3
clone_size: NA
cdr3_nt: TGCGCCAGCAGCCAAGATAACAGGGACACAGATACGCAGTATTTT
cdr3_aa: CASSQDNRDTDTQYF

d_call: NA
v_call: TRBV20-1
j_call: TRBJ2-1
clone_size: few
cdr3_nt: TGCAGTGCTAGGGGACAAACCTACAATGAGCAGTTCTTC
cdr3_aa: CSARGQTYNEQFF

d_call: TRBD1
v_call: TRBV6-2/TRBV6-3
j_call: TRBJ2-7
clone_size: few
cdr3_nt: TGTGCCAGCGGGACAGGAACCTCCTACGAGCAGTACTTC
cdr3_aa: CASGTGTSYEQYF

d_call: NA
v_call: TRBV12-3/TRBV12-4
j_call: TRBJ1-6
clone_size: NA
cdr3_nt: TGTGCCAGCAGTCCCTCGGGGAGCCGACCCCTCCACTTT
cdr3_aa: CASSPSGSRPLHF

d_call: NA
v_call: TRBV29-1
j_call: TRBJ2-5
clone_size: NA
cdr3_nt: TGCAGCGTTGCTCAGAGTGCAGGTTCCCAAGAGACCCAGTACTTC
cdr3_aa: CSVAQSAGSQETQYF